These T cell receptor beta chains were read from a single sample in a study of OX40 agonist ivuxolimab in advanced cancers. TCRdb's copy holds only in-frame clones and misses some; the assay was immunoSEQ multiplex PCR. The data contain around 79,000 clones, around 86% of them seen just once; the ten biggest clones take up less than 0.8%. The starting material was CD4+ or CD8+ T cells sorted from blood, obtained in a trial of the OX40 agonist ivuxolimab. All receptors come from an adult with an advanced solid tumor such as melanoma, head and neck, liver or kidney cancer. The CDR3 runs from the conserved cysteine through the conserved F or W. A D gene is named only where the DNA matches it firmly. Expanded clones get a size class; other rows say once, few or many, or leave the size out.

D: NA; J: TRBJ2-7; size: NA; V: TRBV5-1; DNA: TGCGCCAGCAGCTTCTCCGGGACCCAGGAGCAGTACTTC; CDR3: CASSFSGTQEQYF
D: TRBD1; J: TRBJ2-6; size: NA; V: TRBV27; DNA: TGTGCCAGCAGTCCCTGGACAGGGAGGCTAGCTGGGGCCAACGCCCTGACTTTC; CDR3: CASSPWTGRLAGANALTF
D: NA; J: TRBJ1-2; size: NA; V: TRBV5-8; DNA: TGTGCCAGCAGCCAAGGACAGCTCTATGGCTACACCTTC; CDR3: CASSQGQLYGYTF
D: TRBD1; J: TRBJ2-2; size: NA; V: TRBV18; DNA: TGTGCCAGCTCACCGCCGGGACAGCTAAACACCGGGGAGCTGTTTTTT; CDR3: CASSPPGQLNTGELFF
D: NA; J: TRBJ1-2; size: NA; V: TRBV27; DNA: TGTGCCAGCAGTTTCCTCGACGGGAACCGGGATGGCTACACCTTC; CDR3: CASSFLDGNRDGYTF
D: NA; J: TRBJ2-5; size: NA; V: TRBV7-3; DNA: TGTGCCAGCAGCTTAAGGGCGTCCCAAGAGACCCAGTACTTC; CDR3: CASSLRASQETQYF
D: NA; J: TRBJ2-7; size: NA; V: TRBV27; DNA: TGTGCCAGCAGTTCTCCCTCCTACGAGCAGTACTTC; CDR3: CASSSPSYEQYF
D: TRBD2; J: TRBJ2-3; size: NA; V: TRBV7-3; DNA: TGTGCCAGCAGCTTCCTTAGCGGGAGTTATCCCGATACGCAGTATTTT; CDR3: CASSFLSGSYPDTQYF
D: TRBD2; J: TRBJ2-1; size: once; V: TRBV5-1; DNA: TGCGCCAGCAGCTTAAGCGGGGGGGCCGTGAATGAGCAGTTCTTC; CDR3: CASSLSGGAVNEQFF
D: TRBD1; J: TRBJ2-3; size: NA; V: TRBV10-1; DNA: TGCGCCAGCAGTGACCCCGGGACAGGGCGTACAGATACGCAGTATTTT; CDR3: CASSDPGTGRTDTQYF
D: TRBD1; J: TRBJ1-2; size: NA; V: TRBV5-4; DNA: TGTGCCAGCAGCATCCAGGGGGCCGGGGGCTACACCTTC; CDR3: CASSIQGAGGYTF
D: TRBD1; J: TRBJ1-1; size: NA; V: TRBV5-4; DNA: TGTGCCAGCAGCTTGATGGGGACAGGGGTGGCTGAAGCTTTCTTT; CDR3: CASSLMGTGVAEAFF
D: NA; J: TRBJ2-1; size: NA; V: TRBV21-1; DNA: TGTGCCAGCAACCCAAGGCGGTTCGGTGCTAGCGGGATTACAGATGAGCAGTTCTTC; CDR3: CASNPRRFGASGITDEQFF
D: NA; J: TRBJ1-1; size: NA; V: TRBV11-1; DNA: TGTGCCAGCAGCTTTGGGCAGGGCCTGAACACTGAAGCTTTCTTT; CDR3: CASSFGQGLNTEAFF
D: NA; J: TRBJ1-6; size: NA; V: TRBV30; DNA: TGTGCCTGGAGTGTACTCCCCGCAGCCCCGGTGCGCTTT; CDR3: CAWSVLPAAPVRF
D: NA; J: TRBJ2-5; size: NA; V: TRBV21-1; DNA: TGTGCCAGCAGCACACTAGCGGGGGGATACGAAGAGACCCAGTACTTC; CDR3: CASSTLAGGYEETQYF
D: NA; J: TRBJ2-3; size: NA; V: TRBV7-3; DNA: TGTGCCAGCAGCTTAGGGACTTCCACAGATACGCAGTATTTT; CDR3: CASSLGTSTDTQYF
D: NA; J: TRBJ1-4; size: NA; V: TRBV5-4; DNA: TGTGCCAGCAGCTTGGGAGGAGAAGGCAGGGGTGAAAAACTGTTTTTT; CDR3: CASSLGGEGRGEKLFF
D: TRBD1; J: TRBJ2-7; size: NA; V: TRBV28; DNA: TGTGCCAGCAGTCCCGGGACAGGGCACCTGGAGCAGTACTTC; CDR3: CASSPGTGHLEQYF
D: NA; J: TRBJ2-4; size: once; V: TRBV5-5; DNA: TGTGCCAGCAGCTTATGGACGGGCGGGCAGTACTTC; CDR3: CASSLWTGGQYF